Presented here are 22 T cell receptor beta chains from one specimen sequenced in a study of blood T cell repertoires in COVID-19 (dated by TCRdb to the early 2020s). The library was obtained by the immunoSEQ multiplex PCR assay. The immuneACCESS repertoire file appears here via TCRdb, limited to in-frame rearrangements. These files lack a portion of the clones; in checked studies, under half of the deficit traces to unresolved V genes, and the cause of the others is not known. The sample contains around 190,000 clones, 85% to 90% of them found a single time. The top ten constitute roughly 1.6% of the sample. Sequenced sample: peripheral blood. The source of these receptors is a young man with active or convalescent COVID-19.

The rearrangement joins TRBV29-1 to TRBJ2-3; 7 bases map to TRBD1. The length of the CDR3 is 14 residues. The trim removed 7 bases at V and 2 bases at J, leaving 9 bases unmatched. The germline CDR1 and CDR2 sequences are SQVTM and ANQGSEA. The CDR3 sequence: CSASRGRVTDTQYF. CDR3 DNA sequence: TGCAGCGCATCGAGGGGGCGAGTCACAGATACGCAGTATTTT.

The rearrangement joins TRBV13 to TRBJ1-3; D remains unclear. This CDR3 region has 14 residues. CDR1 is PRHDT, CDR2 FYEKMQ, per germline (reference sequence). The ends were cut back, 4 bases at V and 0 bases at J, with 7 bases in the middle. The CDR3 loop is CASSSRGSGNTIYF. DNA of the CDR3: TGTGCCAGCAGCTCACGGGGCTCTGGAAACACCATATATTTT. Drawing the rest from reference TRBV13 and TRBJ1-3, the complete variable domain is AAGVIQSPRHLIKEKRETATLKCYPIPRHDTVYWYQQGPGQDPQFLISFYEKMQSDKGSIPDRFSAQQFSDYHSELNMSSLELGDSALYFCASSSRGSGNTIYFGEGSWLTVV.

The chain employs TRBV6-2 or TRBV6-3 and TRBJ2-7, with no clear D. The CDR3 length is 11 residues. V lost 5 bases to trimming and J lost 2 bases, with 4 bases between them. Per germline, CDR1 MNHEY and CDR2 SVGEGT. The CDR3 region is CASSQTYEQYF. The CDR3 nucleotides are TGTGCCAGCAGTCAAACCTACGAGCAGTACTTC.

This clone appeared a few times. The chain employs TRBV18 and TRBJ1-6, with D perhaps matching TRBD1 (6 bases). Trimming cost V 8 bases and J 5 bases, with 10 bases left between them. Looked up from germline, CDR1 is KGHSH and CDR2 is LQKENI. The CDR3 totals 13 residues. CDR3 sequence (DNA): TGTGCCAGCACCCCAGGGGATAATTCACCCCTCCACTTT. This codes for CASTPGDNSPLHF.

The gene calls are TRBV7-8 and TRBJ2-2; 7 bases are shared with TRBD2. CDR3 length equals 15 residues. J was trimmed by 6 bases and V by 5 bases; bases with no gene match: 9. Germline V gene data show CDR1 as SGHVS and CDR2 as FQNEAQ. The DNA of the CDR3 is TGTGCCAGCAGCGAAAGGACTAGTTTGGCCGGGGAGCTGTTTTTT. Translated, it gives CASSERTSLAGELFF.

The chain recombines TRBV9 with TRBJ2-2; TRBD2 matches at 12 bases. Germline V gene sequence: CDR1 SGDLS, CDR2 YYNGEE. The CDR3 contains 16 residues. Trimming cost V 4 bases and J 7 bases; bases outside gene matches: 8. The CDR3 DNA is TGTGCCAGCAGCATCCGACTAGCGGGGGACCTCGGGGAGCTGTTTTTT. This encodes CASSIRLAGDLGELFF.

This rearrangement joins TRBV4-1 to TRBJ1-5; 9 nucleotides line up with TRBD1. This CDR3 comprises 14 residues. The V and J ends lost 3 bases and 5 bases, in that order; junction bases with no gene match: 2. Germline-derived CDR1 and CDR2 are MGHRA and YSYEKL. CDR3 nucleotides: TGCGCCAGCAGCCATCGACAGGGGGATCAGCCCCAGCATTTT. The encoded protein is CASSHRQGDQPQHF.

V and J are TRBV6-2 or TRBV6-3 and TRBJ1-6; no clear D. The CDR3 is made up of 16 amino acids. Trimming pared 6 bases from V and 6 bases from J, leaving 18 bases between. CDR1 and CDR2 (germline): MNHEY, SVGEGT. The CDR3 loop is CASSELDRGLNSPLHF. The CDR3 region has the DNA TGTGCCAGCAGCGAACTGGACCGAGGGCTTAATTCACCCCTCCACTTT.

The chain uses TRBV30 and TRBJ1-1, with 9 bases lining up with TRBD1. The germline V gene has CDR1 GTSNPN and CDR2 SVGIG (reference sequence). With V trimmed by 3 bases and J by 11 bases, 4 bases remained unmatched. CDR3 length: 11 residues. The CDR3 nucleotides are TGTGCCTGGAGGTCCGGGACAGGGGCTTTCTTT. It codes for CAWRSGTGAFF.

The rearrangement uses TRBV25-1 and TRBJ2-1; D is possibly TRBD1 (6 bases). Germline V gene data show CDR1 as MGHDK and CDR2 as SYGVNS. This CDR3 contains 14 residues. V lost 4 bases, J lost 4 bases, and 11 bases lay in between. The CDR3: CASSAGQPYNEQFF. CDR3 in DNA: TGTGCCAGCAGTGCCGGACAGCCATACAATGAGCAGTTCTTC.

The CDR3 DNA sequence: TGTGCCAGCAGCAGTAGCGGGAGGTTCGACGAGCAGTACTTC. As protein: CASSSSGRFDEQYF. The V call is TRBV27, the J call TRBJ2-7; 10 bases map to TRBD2. V lost 6 bases and J lost 5; bases outside the gene matches: 7. The CDR3 totals 14 residues. CDR1 MNHEY and CDR2 SMNVEV come from the germline V gene (reference sequence).

As for this clone: Compared with germline, one end of the junction differs, possibly owing to a read error. The chain links TRBV30 to TRBJ1-2; TRBD1 matches at 9 bases. The CDR3 spans 11 residues. CDR1 and CDR2 from the germline V gene are GTSNPN and SVGIG (reference sequence). The CDR3: CAWTDRGDEYF. CDR3 DNA: TGTGCCTGGACCGACAGGGGGGACGAGTACTTC.

The gene calls are TRBV11-2 and TRBJ2-3, with 7 bases aligning to TRBD2. Germline trimming cut 5 bases from V and 4 bases from J; bases unmatched to any gene: 18. The CDR3 contains 18 residues. Germline V gene sequence: CDR1 SGHAT, CDR2 FQNNGV. The CDR3 region has the DNA TGTGCCAGCAGCACGGGAGGCGGGAGTATTATTGGCGCAGATACGCAGTATTTT. This sequence encodes CASSTGGGSIIGADTQYF. Variable domain in full (rest from reference TRBV11-2 and TRBJ2-3): EAGVAQSPRYKIIEKRQSVAFWCNPISGHATLYWYQQILGQGPKLLIQFQNNGVVDDSQLPKDRFSAERLKGVDSTLKIQPAKLEDSAVYLCASSTGGGSIIGADTQYFGPGTRLTVL.

The rearrangement joins TRBV4-1 to TRBJ1-3, with D unclear. Germline V gene lookup returns CDR1 MGHRA and CDR2 YSYEKL. The CDR3 is made up of 16 amino acids. Trimming took off 2 bases at V and 2 bases at J, with 13 bases between the two ends. The CDR3 DNA sequence: TGCGCCAGCAGCCAAATGACTGCGAGCACTGGAAACACCATATATTTT. It is translated as CASSQMTASTGNTIYF.

This clone came up once. In the same sample, other DNA sequences code for this CDR3. In DNA, the CDR3 is TGCAGCGTGCGGACAGGGGGAAACACTGAAGCTTTCTTT. Translating it yields CSVRTGGNTEAFF. This chain joins TRBV29-1 and TRBJ1-1; 10 bases line up with TRBD1. Trimming cost V 6 bases and J 2 bases; bases outside gene matches: 3. CDR1 and CDR2 (germline): SQVTM, ANQGSEA. The CDR3 is 13 amino acids.

The J gene is TRBJ1-3, the V gene TRBV6-5; 10 bases map to TRBD1. CDR1 is MNHEY and CDR2 is SVGAGI in the germline V gene. With V trimmed by 6 bases and J by 3 bases, 2 bases remained unmatched. The CDR3 is 14 amino acids. The chain's CDR3 is CASRGTGVGNTIYF. DNA for the CDR3: TGTGCCAGCAGAGGGACAGGGGTTGGAAACACCATATATTTT.

The chain joins TRBV7-2 to TRBJ2-2; 13 bases match TRBD2. Germline V gene lookup returns CDR1 SGHTA and CDR2 FQGNSA. CDR3 length: 17 amino acids. J gave up 3 bases and V 5 bases, and 6 bases lay outside the gene matches. The CDR3 bases are TGTGCCAGCAGCGCCGGACTAGCGGGAGTTGACACCGGGGAGCTGTTTTTT. As protein: CASSAGLAGVDTGELFF.

This clone was observed once. The chain uses TRBV27 and TRBJ2-7; 10 nucleotides align to TRBD2. CDR1 and CDR2 (germline): MNHEY, SMNVEV (reference sequence). The CDR3 is made up of 15 amino acids. V gave up 5 bases and J gave up 7 bases; unmatched junction bases: 11. The CDR3 loop is CASSPTSGILREQYF. CDR3 bases: TGTGCCAGCAGTCCCACTAGCGGGATACTAAGAGAGCAGTACTTC.

On this clone itself: Other DNA sequences in the sample encode the same CDR3. J is TRBJ1-2 and V is TRBV19; no reliable D call. The CDR3 runs 13 residues. The ends were cut back, 4 bases at V and 5 bases at J, with 11 bases in the middle. The germline CDR1 and CDR2 sequences are LNHDA and SQIVND (reference sequence). In DNA, the CDR3 is TGTGCCAGTAGTACCGACGGAGAATATGGCTACACCTTC. The encoded protein is CASSTDGEYGYTF.

This clone was counted a few times. The chain joins TRBV28 to TRBJ2-1, with TRBD2 as a possible D gene (6 bases). CDR1 MDHEN and CDR2 SYDVKM come from the germline V gene. Trimming shortened V by 5 bases and J by 15 bases, and 20 bases separated the two germline ends. The CDR3 length is 13 residues. Here the CDR3 DNA reads TGTGCCAGCAGTACGCCAACCGGGGGTAGGTCGTTCTTC. It is translated as CASSTPTGGRSFF.

This sequence joins TRBV5-1 and TRBJ2-3; TRBD1 matches at 12 bases. Germline V lookup: CDR1 SGHRS, CDR2 YFSETQ. The CDR3 has 17 amino acids. Unmatched junction bases numbered 3, after V lost 0 bases and J lost 1 base. The CDR3 DNA reads TGCGCCAGCAGCTTGGAGGGGACAGGGGGCGGCACAGATACGCAGTATTTT. Translating it yields CASSLEGTGGGTDTQYF.

The CDR3 protein is CASSYRGNGYTF. The CDR3 DNA reads TGTGCCAGTAGTTACCGCGGGAATGGCTACACCTTC. The chain couples TRBV19 to TRBJ1-2; D ambiguous. Germline values: CDR1 LNHDA, CDR2 SQIVND (reference sequence). Trimming left V 5 bases short and J 6 bases short, with 10 bases between. This CDR3 is built from 12 residues.